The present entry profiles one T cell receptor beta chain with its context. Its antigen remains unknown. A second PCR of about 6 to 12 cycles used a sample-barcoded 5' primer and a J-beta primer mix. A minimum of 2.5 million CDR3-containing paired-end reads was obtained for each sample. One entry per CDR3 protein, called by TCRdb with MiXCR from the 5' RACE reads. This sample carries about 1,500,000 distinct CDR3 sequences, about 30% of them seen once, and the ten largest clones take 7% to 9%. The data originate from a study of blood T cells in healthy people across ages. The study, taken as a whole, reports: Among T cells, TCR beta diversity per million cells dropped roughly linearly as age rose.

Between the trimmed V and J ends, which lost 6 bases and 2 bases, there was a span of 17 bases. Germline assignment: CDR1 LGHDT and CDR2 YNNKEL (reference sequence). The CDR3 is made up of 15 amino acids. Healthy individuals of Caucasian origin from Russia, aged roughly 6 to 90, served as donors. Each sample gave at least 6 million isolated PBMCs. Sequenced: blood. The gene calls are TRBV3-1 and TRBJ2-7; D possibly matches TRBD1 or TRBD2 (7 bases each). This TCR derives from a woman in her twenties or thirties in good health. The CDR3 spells CASSFSTGRAYEQYF. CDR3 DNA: TGTGCCAGCAGTTTTTCGACAGGGAGGGCCTACGAGCAGTACTTC.